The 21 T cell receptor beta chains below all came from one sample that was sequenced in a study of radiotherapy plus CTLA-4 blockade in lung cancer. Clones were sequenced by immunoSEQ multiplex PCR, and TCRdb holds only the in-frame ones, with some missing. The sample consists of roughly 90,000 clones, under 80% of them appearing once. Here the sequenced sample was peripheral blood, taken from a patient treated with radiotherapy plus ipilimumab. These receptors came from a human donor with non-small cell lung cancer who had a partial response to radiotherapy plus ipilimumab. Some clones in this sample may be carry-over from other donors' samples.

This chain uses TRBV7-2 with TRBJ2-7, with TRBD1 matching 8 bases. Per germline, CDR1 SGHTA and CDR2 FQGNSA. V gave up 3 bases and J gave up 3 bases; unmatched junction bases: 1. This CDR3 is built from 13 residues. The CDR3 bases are TGTGCCAGCAGCTTGGGGACAGGCTACGAGCAGTACTTC. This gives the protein CASSLGTGYEQYF.

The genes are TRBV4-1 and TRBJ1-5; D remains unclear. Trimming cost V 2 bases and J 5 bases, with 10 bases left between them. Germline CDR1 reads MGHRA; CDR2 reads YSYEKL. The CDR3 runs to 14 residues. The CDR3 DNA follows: TGCGCCAGCAGCCAATTGAGGGAGGATCAGCCCCAGCATTTT. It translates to CASSQLREDQPQHF.

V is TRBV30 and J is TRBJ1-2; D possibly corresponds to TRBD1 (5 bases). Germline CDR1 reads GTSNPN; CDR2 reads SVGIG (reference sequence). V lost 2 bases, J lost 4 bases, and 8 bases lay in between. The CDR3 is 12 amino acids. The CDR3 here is CAWSTGSYGYTF. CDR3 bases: TGTGCCTGGAGTACAGGTAGCTATGGCTACACCTTC. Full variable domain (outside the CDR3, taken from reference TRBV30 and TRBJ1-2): SQTIHQWPATLVQPVGSPLSLECTVEGTSNPNLYWYRQAAGRGLQLLFYSVGIGQISSEVPQNLSASRPQDRQFILSSKKLLLSDSGFYLCAWSTGSYGYTFGSGTRLTVV.

The CDR3 is CAISESWTSGTYNEQFF. In DNA form, the CDR3 reads TGTGCCATCAGTGAGTCCTGGACTAGCGGGACCTACAATGAGCAGTTCTTC. V and J are TRBV10-3 and TRBJ2-1; 12 bases fit TRBD2. Germline trimming cut 0 bases from V and 2 bases from J; bases unmatched to any gene: 2. Germline CDR1 ENHRY, CDR2 SYGVKD. The CDR3 covers 17 residues.

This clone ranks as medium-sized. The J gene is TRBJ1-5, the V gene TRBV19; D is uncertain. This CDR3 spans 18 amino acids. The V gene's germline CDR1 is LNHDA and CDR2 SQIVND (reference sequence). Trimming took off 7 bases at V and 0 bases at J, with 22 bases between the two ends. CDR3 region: CASNDGLLETDSNQPQHF. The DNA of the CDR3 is TGTGCCAGTAACGACGGCCTGCTAGAGACTGATAGCAATCAGCCCCAGCATTTT.

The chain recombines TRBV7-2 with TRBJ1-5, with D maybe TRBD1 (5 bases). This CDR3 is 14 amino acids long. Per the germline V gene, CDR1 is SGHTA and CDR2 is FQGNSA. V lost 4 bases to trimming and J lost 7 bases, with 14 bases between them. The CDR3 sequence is CASSSSSRAQPQHF. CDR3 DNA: TGTGCCAGCAGCTCCTCGTCCAGGGCCCAGCCCCAGCATTTT.

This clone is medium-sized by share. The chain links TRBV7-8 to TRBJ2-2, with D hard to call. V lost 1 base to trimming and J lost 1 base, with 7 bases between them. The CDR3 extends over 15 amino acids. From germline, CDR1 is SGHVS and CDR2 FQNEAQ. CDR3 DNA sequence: TGTGCCAGCAGCTTAGTGGCAGGGAACACCGGGGAGCTGTTTTTT. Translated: CASSLVAGNTGELFF.

The CDR3 sequence: CASSPSPPAGINEQFF. The CDR3 coding sequence is TGTGCCAGCTCACCATCCCCACCAGCGGGAATAAATGAGCAGTTCTTC. The V call is TRBV18, the J call TRBJ2-1, with 7 bases aligning to TRBD2. Trimming at V came to 2 bases and at J to 7 bases, leaving 11 bases not matched to a gene. The CDR3 runs to 16 residues. The V gene's germline CDR1 is KGHSH and CDR2 LQKENI.

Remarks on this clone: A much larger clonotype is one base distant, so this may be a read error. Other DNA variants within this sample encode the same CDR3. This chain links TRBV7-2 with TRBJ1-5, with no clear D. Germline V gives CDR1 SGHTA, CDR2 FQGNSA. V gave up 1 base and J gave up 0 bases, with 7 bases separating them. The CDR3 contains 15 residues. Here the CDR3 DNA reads TGTGCCAGCAGCTTAGGAGGATATAGCAATCAGCCCCAGCATTTT. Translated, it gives CASSLGGYSNQPQHF.

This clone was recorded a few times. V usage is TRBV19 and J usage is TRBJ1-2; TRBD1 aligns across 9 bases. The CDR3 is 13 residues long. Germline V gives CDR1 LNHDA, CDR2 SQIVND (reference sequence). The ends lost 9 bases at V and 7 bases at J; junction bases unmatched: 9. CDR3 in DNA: TGTGCCAGCACCGGGACAGGGTGGAGTGGCTACACCTTC. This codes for CASTGTGWSGYTF.

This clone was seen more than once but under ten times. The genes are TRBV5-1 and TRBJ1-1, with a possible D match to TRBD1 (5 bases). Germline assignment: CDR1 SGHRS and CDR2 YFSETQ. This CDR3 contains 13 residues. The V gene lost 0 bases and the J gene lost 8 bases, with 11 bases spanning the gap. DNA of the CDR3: TGCGCCAGCAGCTTGGGGGGGGACCGAGAAGCTTTCTTT. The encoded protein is CASSLGGDREAFF.

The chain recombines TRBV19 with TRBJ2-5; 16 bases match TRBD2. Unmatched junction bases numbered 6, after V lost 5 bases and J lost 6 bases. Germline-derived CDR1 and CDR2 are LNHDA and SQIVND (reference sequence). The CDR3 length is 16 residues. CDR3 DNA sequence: TGTGCCAGTAGTGGGGGGACTAGCGGGGGGGCAAAGACCCAGTACTTC. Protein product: CASSGGTSGGAKTQYF.

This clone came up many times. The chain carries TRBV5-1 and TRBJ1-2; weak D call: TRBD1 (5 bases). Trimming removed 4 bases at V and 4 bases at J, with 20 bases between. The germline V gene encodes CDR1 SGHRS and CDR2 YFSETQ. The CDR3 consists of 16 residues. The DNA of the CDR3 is TGCGCCAGCAGCGGTGCCACAGGAGCTCTTGGCTATGGCTACACCTTC. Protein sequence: CASSGATGALGYGYTF. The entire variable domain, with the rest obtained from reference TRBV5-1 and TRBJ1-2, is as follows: KAGVTQTPRYLIKTRGQQVTLSCSPISGHRSVSWYQQTPGQGLQFLFEYFSETQRNKGNFPGRFSGRQFSNSRSEMNVSTLELGDSALYLCASSGATGALGYGYTFGSGTRLTVV.

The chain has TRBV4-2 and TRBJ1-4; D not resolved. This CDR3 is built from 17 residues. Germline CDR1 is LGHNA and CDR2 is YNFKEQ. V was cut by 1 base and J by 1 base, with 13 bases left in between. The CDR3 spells CASSQGVVGQTNEKLFF. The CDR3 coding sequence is TGTGCCAGCAGCCAAGGCGTTGTGGGCCAAACTAATGAAAAACTGTTTTTT.

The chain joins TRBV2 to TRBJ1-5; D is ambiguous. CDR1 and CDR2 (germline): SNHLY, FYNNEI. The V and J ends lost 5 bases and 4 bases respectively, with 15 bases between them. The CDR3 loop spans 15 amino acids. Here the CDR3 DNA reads TGTGCCAGCAGTAGGAGACCGGTAGGTAATCAGCCCCAGCATTTT. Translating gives CASSRRPVGNQPQHF.

CDR3 nucleotide sequence: TGTGCCAGCAGCCACGACAGCTACGAGCAGTACTTC. Translating it yields CASSHDSYEQYF. The chain carries TRBV11-3 and TRBJ2-7, with D perhaps matching TRBD1 (5 bases). This CDR3 contains 12 residues. CDR1 is SGHNT and CDR2 is YENEEA in the germline V gene. Trimming shortened V by 5 bases and J by 3 bases, and 8 bases separated the two germline ends.

The CDR3 bases are TGTGCCAGCACCGAAGGGGGCTTGTTGGGGGGCTACACCTTC. Translating gives CASTEGGLLGGYTF. The chain recombines TRBV28 with TRBJ1-2, with 7 bases identical to TRBD1. The V gene's germline CDR1 is MDHEN and CDR2 SYDVKM. V shed 7 bases, J shed 8 bases, and the junction held 13 bases outside the gene matches. The CDR3 loop spans 14 amino acids.

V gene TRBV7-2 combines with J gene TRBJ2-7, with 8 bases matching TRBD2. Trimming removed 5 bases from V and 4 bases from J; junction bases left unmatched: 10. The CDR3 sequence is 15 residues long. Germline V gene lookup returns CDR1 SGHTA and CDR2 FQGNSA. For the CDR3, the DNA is TGTGCCAGCAGCCCCCGGGAGGGACCCTTTTACGAGCAGTACTTC. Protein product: CASSPREGPFYEQYF.

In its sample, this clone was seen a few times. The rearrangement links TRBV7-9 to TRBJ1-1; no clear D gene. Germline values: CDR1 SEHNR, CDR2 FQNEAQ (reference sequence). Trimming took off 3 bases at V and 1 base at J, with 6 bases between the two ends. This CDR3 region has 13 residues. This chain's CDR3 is CASSLAENTEAFF. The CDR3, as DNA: TGTGCCAGCAGCTTGGCAGAGAACACTGAAGCTTTCTTT.

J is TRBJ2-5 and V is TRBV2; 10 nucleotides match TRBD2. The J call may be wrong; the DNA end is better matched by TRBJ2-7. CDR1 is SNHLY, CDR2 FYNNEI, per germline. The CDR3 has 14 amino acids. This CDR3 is CASRLAGSRYEQYF. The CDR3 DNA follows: TGTGCCAGCAGACTAGCGGGAAGCCGCTACGAGCAGTACTTC.

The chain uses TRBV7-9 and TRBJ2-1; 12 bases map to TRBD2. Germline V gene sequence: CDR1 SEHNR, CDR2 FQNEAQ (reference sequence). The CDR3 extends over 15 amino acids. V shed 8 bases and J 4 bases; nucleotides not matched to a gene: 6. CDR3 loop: CASHETSGGYNEQFF. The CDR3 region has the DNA TGTGCCAGCCATGAGACTAGCGGGGGATACAATGAGCAGTTCTTC.